The 15 T cell receptor beta chains in this list originate from one sample, sequenced in a study of CD8 T cell repertoires and HIV-1 epitope variants. This table comes from immunoSEQ multiplex PCR, and its TCRdb copy is limited to in-frame clones, with some not included. The table records roughly 5,500 clones, 55% to 70% of them present only once. Their antigens are not known. Sequences were obtained from cultured CD8+ T cells derived from PBMCs. These receptors were collected from a male donor with HIV.

The chain employs TRBV9 and TRBJ2-3; the D gene is possibly TRBD1 (5 bases). Germline CDR1 SGDLS, CDR2 YYNGEE. Trimming removed 3 bases from V and 6 bases from J, with 8 bases in between. CDR3 length equals 12 residues. As DNA, the CDR3 is TGTGCCAGCAGCGCTTCAGGGGATACGCAGTATTTT. Amino acid sequence: CASSASGDTQYF.

The chain has TRBV28 and TRBJ1-5; 9 bases align to TRBD1. Losses at the gene ends were 4 bases for V and 4 bases for J; bases not matched to a gene: 2. From germline, CDR1 is MDHEN and CDR2 SYDVKM. CDR3 size: 14 residues. Written as DNA, the CDR3 is TGTGCCAGCAGTTCCGGGACAGGGAATCAGCCCCAGCATTTT. Protein: CASSSGTGNQPQHF.

This clone has only a few counts. V usage is TRBV28 and J usage is TRBJ2-7, with 7 bases identical to TRBD2. This CDR3 has 13 residues. V lost 5 bases, J lost 6 bases, and 7 bases stayed unmatched. Germline-derived CDR1 and CDR2 are MDHEN and SYDVKM. CDR3 sequence reads: CASSPRGVTEQYF. The CDR3 DNA is TGTGCCAGCAGTCCCCGGGGGGTGACCGAGCAGTACTTC.

The J gene is TRBJ1-2, the V gene TRBV28; D ambiguous. Germline V gene lookup returns CDR1 MDHEN and CDR2 SYDVKM. This CDR3 has 16 amino acids. The ends were cut back, 3 bases at V and 1 base at J, with 15 bases in the middle. The CDR3 reads CASSLYPPDLNYGYTF. CDR3 DNA sequence: TGTGCCAGCAGTTTGTATCCTCCAGACCTTAACTATGGCTACACCTTC.

This clone was seen only once. The chain employs TRBV6-5 and TRBJ2-1; 7 bases align to TRBD1. Germline V CDR1 and CDR2: MNHEY, SVGAGI. V lost 4 bases to trimming and J lost 1 base; unmatched junction nucleotides: 7. The CDR3 has 16 residues. In nucleotides, the CDR3 is TGTGCCAGCAGTTTATCACAGGGGATATCCTACAATGAGCAGTTCTTC. Translated: CASSLSQGISYNEQFF.

V and J are TRBV29-1 and TRBJ2-1; D is possibly TRBD1 (6 bases). The CDR3 is 13 residues long. Germline V gene lookup returns CDR1 SQVTM and CDR2 ANQGSEA. The V end was cut by 3 bases, the J end by 7 bases, with 13 bases between. The CDR3 here is CSVEDGTINEQFF. The CDR3 DNA reads as TGCAGCGTTGAGGACGGGACAATTAATGAGCAGTTCTTC.

This clone was found a few times. The chain carries TRBV6-5 and TRBJ2-1; D ambiguous. The CDR3 extends over 14 amino acids. V was clipped by 4 bases and J by 6 bases, with 13 bases between them. Germline CDR1 MNHEY, CDR2 SVGAGI. The CDR3 DNA follows: TGTGCCAGCAGTTCCCTCGGCAGGTCCAATGAGCAGTTCTTC. Translated: CASSSLGRSNEQFF.

The V gene is TRBV14, the J gene TRBJ1-2; the D is unclear. Germline V CDR1 and CDR2: SGHDN, FVKESK. The CDR3 has 15 residues. V was pared by 5 bases and J by 7 bases, with 20 bases between. In nucleotides, the CDR3 is TGTGCCAGCAGCGTCAGCCGGGCCTGGCCCCCTGGCTACACCTTC. Residues: CASSVSRAWPPGYTF.

This clone has just one count. This chain uses TRBV5-6 with TRBJ2-5; D remains unclear. V was pared by 1 base and J by 2 bases, with 6 bases between. The CDR3 runs 13 residues. Germline V gives CDR1 SGHDT, CDR2 YYEEEE. The DNA of the CDR3 is TGTGCCAGCAGCTTGTCAGGTCAAGAGACCCAGTACTTC. Translating it yields CASSLSGQETQYF.

Only a few counts were recorded for this clone. The genes are TRBV4-3 and TRBJ2-1; a possible D gene is TRBD2 (6 bases). Germline V lookup: CDR1 LGHNA, CDR2 YSLEER. The CDR3 loop spans 14 amino acids. V lost 4 bases to trimming and J lost 3 bases, with 10 bases between them. The CDR3 loop reads CASSPGTFYNEQFF. CDR3 nucleotides: TGCGCCAGCAGCCCTGGGACTTTCTACAATGAGCAGTTCTTC.

This chain uses TRBV7-8 with TRBJ1-5, with a possible D match to TRBD1 (6 bases). V lost 1 base to trimming and J lost 7 bases, with 11 bases between them. Germline CDR1 reads SGHVS; CDR2 reads FQNEAQ. The CDR3 runs 14 residues. The CDR3 DNA sequence: TGTGCCAGCAGCTTAGAGGGGGGTTCCCAGCCCCAGCATTTT. Translated, it gives CASSLEGGSQPQHF.

This rearrangement joins TRBV21-1 to TRBJ2-6; TRBD1 is the table's D call, not checked against the DNA. TRBV21-1 is flagged as a pseudogene. The CDR3 covers 17 residues. The CDR3 loop reads CASSNGTESSGANVLTF. As DNA, the CDR3 is TGTGCCAGCAGCAACGGCACAGAAAGCTCTGGGGCCAACGTCCTGACTTTC.

This clone was detected only a few times. This sequence joins TRBV6-5 and TRBJ1-5, with 9 bases that match TRBD1. The germline gives CDR1 MNHEY, CDR2 SVGAGI. CDR3 length equals 15 residues. Trimming removed 6 bases from V and 0 bases from J; junction bases left unmatched: 3. CDR3 region: CASSLGQGSNQPQHF. The DNA for the CDR3 is TGTGCCAGCAGCTTGGGACAGGGTAGCAATCAGCCCCAGCATTTT.

The chain is built from TRBV7-9 and TRBJ2-2, with TRBD2 identical over 10 bases. This CDR3 has 16 amino acids. Losses at the gene ends were 2 bases for V and 5 bases for J; bases not matched to a gene: 5. The germline gives CDR1 SEHNR, CDR2 FQNEAQ (reference sequence). The CDR3, as DNA: TGTGCCAGCAGCTTACAAGCGGGAGGGCTAACCGGGGAGCTGTTTTTT. This encodes CASSLQAGGLTGELFF.

V and J are TRBV19 and TRBJ1-5, with D maybe TRBD1 (6 bases). The germline V gene encodes CDR1 LNHDA and CDR2 SQIVND (reference sequence). The CDR3 sequence is 15 residues long. The V gene lost 3 bases and the J gene lost 3 bases, with 12 bases spanning the gap. The CDR3 sequence is CASSIGTRTNQPQHF. DNA for the CDR3: TGTGCCAGTAGTATCGGGACACGCACCAATCAGCCCCAGCATTTT.